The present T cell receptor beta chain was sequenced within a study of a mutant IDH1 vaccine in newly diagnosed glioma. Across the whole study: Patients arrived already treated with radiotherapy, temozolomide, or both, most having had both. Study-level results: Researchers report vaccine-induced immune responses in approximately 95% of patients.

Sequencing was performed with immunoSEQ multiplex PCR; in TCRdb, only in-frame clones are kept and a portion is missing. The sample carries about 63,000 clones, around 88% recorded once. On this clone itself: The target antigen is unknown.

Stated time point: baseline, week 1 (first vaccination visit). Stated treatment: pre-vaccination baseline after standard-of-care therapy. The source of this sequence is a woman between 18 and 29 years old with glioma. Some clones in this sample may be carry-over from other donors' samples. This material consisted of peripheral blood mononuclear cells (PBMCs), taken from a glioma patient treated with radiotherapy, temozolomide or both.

The CDR3 DNA follows: TGCGCCAGCAGTCAATGGCCTGGGGCCAACGTCCTGACTTTC. This translates into CASSQWPGANVLTF. This rearrangement joins TRBV23-1 to TRBJ2-6; D is uncertain. TRBV23-1 is an ORF; its function is uncertain. V lost 1 base, J lost 2 bases, and 3 bases lay in between. The CDR3 consists of 14 residues.